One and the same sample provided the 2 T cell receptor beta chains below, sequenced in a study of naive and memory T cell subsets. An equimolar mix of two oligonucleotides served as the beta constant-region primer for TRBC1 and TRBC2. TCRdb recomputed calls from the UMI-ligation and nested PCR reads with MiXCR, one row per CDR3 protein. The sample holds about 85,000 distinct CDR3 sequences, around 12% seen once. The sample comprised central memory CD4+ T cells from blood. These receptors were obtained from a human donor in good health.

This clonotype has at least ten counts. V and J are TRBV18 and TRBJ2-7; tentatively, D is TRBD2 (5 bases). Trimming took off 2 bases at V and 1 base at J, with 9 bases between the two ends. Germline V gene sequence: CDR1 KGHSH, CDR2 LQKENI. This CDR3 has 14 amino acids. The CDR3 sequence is CASSPGLVSYEQYF. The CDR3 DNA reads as TGTGCCAGCTCACCAGGACTGGTATCCTACGAGCAGTACTTC.

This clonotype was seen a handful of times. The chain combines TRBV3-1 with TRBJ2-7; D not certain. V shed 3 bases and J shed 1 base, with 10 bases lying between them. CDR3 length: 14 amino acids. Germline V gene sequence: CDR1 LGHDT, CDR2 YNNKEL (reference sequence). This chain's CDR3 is CASSQGMGSYEQYF. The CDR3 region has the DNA TGTGCCAGCAGCCAGGGGATGGGGTCCTACGAGCAGTACTTC.